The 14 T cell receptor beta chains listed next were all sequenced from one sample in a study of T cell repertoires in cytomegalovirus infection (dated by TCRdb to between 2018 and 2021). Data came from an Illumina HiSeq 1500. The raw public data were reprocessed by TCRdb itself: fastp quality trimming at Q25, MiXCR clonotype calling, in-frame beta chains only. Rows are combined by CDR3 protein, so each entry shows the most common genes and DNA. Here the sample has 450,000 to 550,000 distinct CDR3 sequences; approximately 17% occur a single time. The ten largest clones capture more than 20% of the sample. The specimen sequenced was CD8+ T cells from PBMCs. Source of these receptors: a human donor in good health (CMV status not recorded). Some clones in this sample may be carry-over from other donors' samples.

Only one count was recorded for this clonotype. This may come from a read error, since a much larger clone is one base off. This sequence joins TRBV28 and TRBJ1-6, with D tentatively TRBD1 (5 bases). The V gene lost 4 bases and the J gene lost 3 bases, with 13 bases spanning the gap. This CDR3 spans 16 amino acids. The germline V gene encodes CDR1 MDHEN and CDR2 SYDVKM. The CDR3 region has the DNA TGTGCCAGCAGTTCCCTCGGGACCCACTATAATTCACCCCTCCACTTT. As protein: CASSSLGTHYNSPLHF.

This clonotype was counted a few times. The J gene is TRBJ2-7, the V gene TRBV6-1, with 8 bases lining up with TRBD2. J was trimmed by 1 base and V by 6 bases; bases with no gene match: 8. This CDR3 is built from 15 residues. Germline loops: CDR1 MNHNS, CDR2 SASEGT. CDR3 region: CASSPQSGGSYEQYF. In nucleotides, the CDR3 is TGTGCCAGCAGCCCCCAGAGCGGGGGTTCCTACGAGCAGTACTTC.

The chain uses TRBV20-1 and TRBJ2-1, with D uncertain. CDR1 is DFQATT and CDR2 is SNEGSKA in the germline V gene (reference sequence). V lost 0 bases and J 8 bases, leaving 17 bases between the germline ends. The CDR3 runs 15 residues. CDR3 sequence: CSARDLADVTDEQFF. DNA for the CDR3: TGCAGTGCTAGAGATCTGGCGGACGTCACAGATGAGCAGTTCTTC.

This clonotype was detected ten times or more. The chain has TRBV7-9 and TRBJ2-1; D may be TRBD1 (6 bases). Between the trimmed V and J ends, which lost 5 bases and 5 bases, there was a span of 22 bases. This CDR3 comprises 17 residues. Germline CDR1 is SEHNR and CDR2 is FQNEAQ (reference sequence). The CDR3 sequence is CASSPRGGSKNNNEQFF. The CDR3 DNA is TGTGCCAGCAGCCCACGAGGGGGTTCGAAAAATAACAATGAGCAGTTCTTC.

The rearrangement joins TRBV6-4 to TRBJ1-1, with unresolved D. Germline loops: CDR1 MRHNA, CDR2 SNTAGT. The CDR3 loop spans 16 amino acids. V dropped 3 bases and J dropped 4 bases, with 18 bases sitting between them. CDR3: CASSEDGSRLITEAFF. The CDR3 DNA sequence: TGTGCCAGCAGTGAAGATGGGTCCCGACTTATCACTGAAGCTTTCTTT.

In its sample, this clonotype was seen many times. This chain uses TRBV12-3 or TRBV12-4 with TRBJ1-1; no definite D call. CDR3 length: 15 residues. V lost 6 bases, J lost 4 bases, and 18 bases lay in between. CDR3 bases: TGTGCCAGCAGGCAAAGATCCACCTCGAGCACTGAAGCTTTCTTT. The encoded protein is CASRQRSTSSTEAFF.

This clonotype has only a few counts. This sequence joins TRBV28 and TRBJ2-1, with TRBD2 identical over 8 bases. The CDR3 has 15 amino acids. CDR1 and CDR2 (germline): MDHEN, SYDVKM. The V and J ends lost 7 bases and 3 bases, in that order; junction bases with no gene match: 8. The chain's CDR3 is CASTSSGTSYNEQFF. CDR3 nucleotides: TGTGCCAGCACCTCATCCGGGACTAGCTACAATGAGCAGTTCTTC.

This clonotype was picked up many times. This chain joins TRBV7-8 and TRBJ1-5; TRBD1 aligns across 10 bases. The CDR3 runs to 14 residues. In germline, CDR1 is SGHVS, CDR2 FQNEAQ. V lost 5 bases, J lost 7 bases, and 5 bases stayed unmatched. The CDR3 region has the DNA TGTGCCAGCAGCGGGGACAGGGGAGGACAGCCCCAGCATTTT. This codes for CASSGDRGGQPQHF.

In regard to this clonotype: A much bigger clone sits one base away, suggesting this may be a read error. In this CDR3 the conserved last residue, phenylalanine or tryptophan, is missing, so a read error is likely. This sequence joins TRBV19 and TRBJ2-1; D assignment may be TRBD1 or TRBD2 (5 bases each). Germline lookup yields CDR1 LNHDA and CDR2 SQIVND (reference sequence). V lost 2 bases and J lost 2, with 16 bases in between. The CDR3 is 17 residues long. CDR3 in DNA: TGTGCCAGTAGTATAAAACGGCAGGGAGCAACCTACAATGAGCAGTTCTTA. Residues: CASSIKRQGATYNEQFL.

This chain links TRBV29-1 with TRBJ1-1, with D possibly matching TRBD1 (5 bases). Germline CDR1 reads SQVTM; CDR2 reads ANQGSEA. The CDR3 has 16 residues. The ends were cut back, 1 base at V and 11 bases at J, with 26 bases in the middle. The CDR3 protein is CSVEVRVGAGAAGAFF. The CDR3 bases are TGCAGCGTTGAAGTCCGTGTCGGTGCCGGGGCCGCCGGGGCTTTCTTT.

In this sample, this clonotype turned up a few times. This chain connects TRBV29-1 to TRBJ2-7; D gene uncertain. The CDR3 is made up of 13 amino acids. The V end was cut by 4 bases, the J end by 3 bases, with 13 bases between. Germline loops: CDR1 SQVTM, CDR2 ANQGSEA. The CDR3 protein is CSVVPLGVYEQYF. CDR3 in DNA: TGCAGCGTTGTACCACTTGGCGTCTACGAGCAGTACTTC.

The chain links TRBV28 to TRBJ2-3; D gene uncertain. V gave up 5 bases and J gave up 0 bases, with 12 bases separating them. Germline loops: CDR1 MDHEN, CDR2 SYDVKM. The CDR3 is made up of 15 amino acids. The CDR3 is CASSPHPQSTDTQYF. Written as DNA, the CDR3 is TGTGCCAGCAGTCCCCACCCTCAAAGCACAGATACGCAGTATTTT.

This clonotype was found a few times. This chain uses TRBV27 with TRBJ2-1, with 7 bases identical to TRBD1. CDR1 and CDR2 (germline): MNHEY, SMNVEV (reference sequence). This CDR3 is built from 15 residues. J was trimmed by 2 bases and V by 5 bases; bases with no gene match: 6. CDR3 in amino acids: CASSPAGGPYNEQFF. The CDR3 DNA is TGTGCCAGCAGTCCCGCAGGGGGACCCTACAATGAGCAGTTCTTC.

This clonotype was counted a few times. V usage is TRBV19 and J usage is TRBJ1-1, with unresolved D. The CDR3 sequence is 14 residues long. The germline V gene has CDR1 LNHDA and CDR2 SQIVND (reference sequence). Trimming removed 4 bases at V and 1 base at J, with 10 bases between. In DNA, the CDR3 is TGTGCCAGTAGTAGCCCCTCACGGAACACTGAAGCTTTCTTT. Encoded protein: CASSSPSRNTEAFF.